This T cell receptor beta chain was sequenced for a study of CD8+CD57+ T cells in acquired aplastic anemia. Background on the study: CD4+ and CD8+ cells, once sorted, gave DNA averaging roughly 3.4 ug. Healthy donors gave approximately 9.8 million reads on average for CD4+ cells.

Study-level points and caveats: Between patients and controls, some 31 CD8+ CDR3 sequences were found in common.

The CDR3 has 14 amino acids. The germline CDR1 and CDR2 sequences are LNHDA and SQIVND (reference sequence). V was shortened by 5 bases and J by 8 bases, with 13 bases between the two germline ends. It was genomic DNA that served as the template for profiling TCR beta VDJ and CDR3. MiXCR, applied by TCRdb to the reads, yields one record per CDR3 protein. This table holds 400,000 to 450,000 distinct CDR3 sequences, about two thirds found once. This clonotype has at least ten counts. Its antigen remains unidentified. The sequence was collected from a human donor in good health, serving as a control. The sequencing sample was made of sorted CD4+, CD8+, or CD8+CD57+ T cells (not recorded which) from PBMCs. J is TRBJ1-6 and V is TRBV19; D is uncertain. CDR3 DNA: TGTGCCAGTAGTGCGGGTGGTTCGGATTCACCCCTCCACTTT. This translates into CASSAGGSDSPLHF.